These 24 T cell receptor beta chains originate from one sample sequenced in a study of CD8 T cells in Susac syndrome. Reverse transcription of about 0.45 to 1 ug RNA was carried out with random hexamers. TCRdb reprocessed the immunoSEQ multiplex PCR reads with MiXCR, giving one entry per CDR3 protein. The sample carries some 200,000 distinct CDR3 sequences, less than 95% recorded once. The specimen was CD4+ T cells from PBMCs. The source of these receptors is a human donor in good health.

The chain is built from TRBV4-1 and TRBJ2-1; the match to TRBD1 covers 10 bases. Trimming at V came to 4 bases and at J to 7 bases, leaving 10 bases not matched to a gene. Germline V gene lookup returns CDR1 MGHRA and CDR2 YSYEKL. The CDR3 is made up of 16 amino acids. The CDR3 reads CASSPTGTGVRNEQFF. For the CDR3, the DNA is TGCGCCAGCAGCCCGACCGGGACAGGGGTGAGGAATGAGCAGTTCTTC.

The chain joins TRBV6-5 to TRBJ2-2, with 7 bases fitting TRBD2. The J segment lost 6 bases and the V segment lost 1 base, leaving 2 bases of the junction unmatched. Germline V gene sequence: CDR1 MNHEY, CDR2 SVGAGI. This CDR3 is 14 amino acids long. The CDR3 DNA follows: TGTGCCAGCAGTTACTTCGCGGGAGCCGGGGAGCTGTTTTTT. Its protein product is CASSYFAGAGELFF.

J is TRBJ2-1 and V is TRBV20-1; possible D gene TRBD2, 6 bases. Trimming took off 8 bases at V and 4 bases at J, with 18 bases between the two ends. CDR1 and CDR2 from the germline V gene are DFQATT and SNEGSKA (reference sequence). The CDR3 is made up of 14 amino acids. CDR3 DNA sequence: TGCAGTCCTAAAGACGAAGGGAGGTACAATGAGCAGTTCTTC. This sequence encodes CSPKDEGRYNEQFF.

V and J are TRBV20-1 and TRBJ1-4; no clear D. The V end lost 2 bases, the J end lost 5 bases, and 12 bases lay between the germline ends. Germline V gene lookup returns CDR1 DFQATT and CDR2 SNEGSKA (reference sequence). The CDR3 is 14 amino acids. CDR3 loop: CSARHLWRNEKLFF. The CDR3 DNA reads TGCAGTGCTAGACACCTGTGGCGGAATGAAAAACTGTTTTTT.

The chain carries TRBV29-1 and TRBJ1-2; D gene unclear. V gave up 5 bases and J gave up 12 bases, with 19 bases separating them. The CDR3 runs 12 residues. CDR1 is SQVTM and CDR2 is ANQGSEA in the germline V gene. The CDR3 nucleotides are TGCAGCGTTTTATGGGAAACCATGAGCCACACCTTC. Translating gives CSVLWETMSHTF. Full variable domain (missing parts from reference TRBV29-1 and TRBJ1-2): SAVISQKPSRDICQRGTSLTIQCQVDSQVTMMFWYRQQPGQSLTLIATANQGSEATYESGFVIDKFPISRPNLTFSTLTVSNMSPEDSSIYLCSVLWETMSHTFGSGTRLTVV.

V is TRBV28 and J is TRBJ1-5, with 8 bases matching TRBD1. Germline CDR1 and CDR2: MDHEN and SYDVKM. J lost 4 bases, V lost 2 bases, and 7 bases had no gene match. This CDR3 has 16 residues. For the CDR3, the DNA is TGTGCCAGCAGTTTACGTACAGGGGGATGGAATCAGCCCCAGCATTTT. It yields the protein CASSLRTGGWNQPQHF.

This chain uses TRBV7-3 with TRBJ2-1; 13 bases map to TRBD2. J was trimmed by 9 bases and V by 5 bases; bases with no gene match: 7. The CDR3 is 15 residues long. From germline, CDR1 is SGHTA and CDR2 FQGTGA. CDR3 bases: TGTGCCAGCAGCCCAGGACTAGCGGGAGAAGTTGAGCAGTTCTTC. It is translated as CASSPGLAGEVEQFF.

This sequence joins TRBV7-2 and TRBJ2-5, with 9 bases that match TRBD2. Germline lookup yields CDR1 SGHTA and CDR2 FQGNSA. After removal of 7 bases from V and 5 bases from J, the junction contained 14 bases not matched to a gene. The CDR3 consists of 16 residues. The CDR3 DNA is TGTGCCAGCACTCTCCTAGCGGGAATTCAACACGAGACCCAGTACTTC. This sequence encodes CASTLLAGIQHETQYF.

J is TRBJ2-1 and V is TRBV6-5, with no clear D. V was trimmed by 5 bases and J by 0 bases, leaving 11 bases between them. The CDR3 contains 15 residues. From germline, CDR1 is MNHEY and CDR2 SVGAGI. The DNA for the CDR3 is TGTGCCAGCAGTCCGGACCGGAGCTCCTACAATGAGCAGTTCTTC. This translates into CASSPDRSSYNEQFF.

V is TRBV9 and J is TRBJ2-7, with 9 bases aligning to TRBD1. The V gene's germline CDR1 is SGDLS and CDR2 YYNGEE. CDR3 length equals 16 residues. The trim removed 4 bases at V and 2 bases at J, leaving 10 bases unmatched. As DNA, the CDR3 is TGTGCCAGCAGCCTAGGTGGGACAGGGAATACCTACGAGCAGTACTTC. Its protein is CASSLGGTGNTYEQYF.

This clonotype is a singleton in its sample. The rearrangement uses TRBV29-1 and TRBJ1-1, with 7 bases lining up with TRBD1. Germline CDR1 reads SQVTM; CDR2 reads ANQGSEA. The CDR3 spans 13 residues. Unmatched junction bases numbered 5, after V lost 7 bases and J lost 0 bases. CDR3 DNA: TGCAGCGCCGCGACAGGGATGAACACTGAAGCTTTCTTT. As protein: CSAATGMNTEAFF.

The CDR3 DNA follows: TGTGCCAGCAGTCGATGGGGGGGAGGTGAGCAGTTCTTC. Protein sequence: CASSRWGGGEQFF. The V gene is TRBV6-2 or TRBV6-3, the J gene TRBJ2-1; 7 nucleotides line up with TRBD2. CDR3 length: 13 residues. Germline CDR1 and CDR2: MNHEY and SVGEGT. The junction had 7 bases not matched to a gene; V was cut back by 5 bases and J by 9 bases.

The rearrangement links TRBV5-1 to TRBJ2-1; D may be TRBD2 (5 bases). This CDR3 has 16 residues. Trimming cost V 4 bases and J 0 bases, with 14 bases left between them. Per the germline V gene, CDR1 is SGHRS and CDR2 is YFSETQ. The CDR3 region has the DNA TGCGCCAGCAGCGTTCTAGCATCTAGCTCCTACAATGAGCAGTTCTTC. This sequence encodes CASSVLASSSYNEQFF.

This chain joins TRBV15 and TRBJ2-1; D is tentatively TRBD1 or TRBD2 (5 bases each). V dropped 1 base and J dropped 8 bases, with 15 bases sitting between them. Germline V lookup: CDR1 LNHNV, CDR2 YYDKDF (reference sequence). The CDR3 totals 15 residues. DNA of the CDR3: TGTGCCACCAGCAGAGGGGACGCGGCGATGGATGAGCAGTTCTTC. The encoded protein is CATSRGDAAMDEQFF.

This clonotype came up once. The rearrangement joins TRBV30 to TRBJ2-1; 8 bases are shared with TRBD2. The ends lost 3 bases at V and 9 bases at J; junction bases unmatched: 10. The CDR3 runs to 14 residues. In germline, CDR1 is GTSNPN, CDR2 SVGIG (reference sequence). The CDR3 loop reads CAWRGLGVGGEQFF. CDR3 bases: TGTGCCTGGAGGGGACTAGGCGTTGGTGGTGAGCAGTTCTTC.

J is TRBJ2-1 and V is TRBV20-1; D unresolved. Trimming removed 6 bases at V and 3 bases at J, with 6 bases between. There are 11 residues in the CDR3. Germline CDR1 DFQATT, CDR2 SNEGSKA (reference sequence). CDR3 amino acids: CSANIYNEQFF. DNA for the CDR3: TGCAGTGCCAACATCTACAATGAGCAGTTCTTC.

This sequence joins TRBV2 and TRBJ2-2; 10 bases are a match to TRBD2. The CDR3 has 16 amino acids. The germline V gene encodes CDR1 SNHLY and CDR2 FYNNEI. Germline trimming cut 5 bases from V and 4 bases from J; bases unmatched to any gene: 7. CDR3 nucleotide sequence: TGTGCCAGCAGTCTATGGACTAGCGGAGGCACCGGGGAGCTGTTTTTT. Amino acids: CASSLWTSGGTGELFF.

V and J are TRBV6-5 and TRBJ2-7; unclear D gene. CDR1 and CDR2 (germline): MNHEY, SVGAGI. Between the trimmed V and J ends, which lost 6 bases and 3 bases, there was a span of 6 bases. The CDR3 extends over 11 amino acids. For the CDR3, the DNA is TGTGCCAGCAGACACGACTACGAGCAGTACTTC. Residues: CASRHDYEQYF.

This clonotype was seen once. V is TRBV27 and J is TRBJ2-1; 9 nucleotides match TRBD2. The CDR3 is 15 amino acids. With V trimmed by 4 bases and J by 9 bases, 10 bases remained unmatched. Germline loops: CDR1 MNHEY, CDR2 SMNVEV (reference sequence). The CDR3 DNA reads as TGTGCCAGCAGTTCCTCCGGGACTAGCCCGACTGAGCAGTTCTTC. Translated, it gives CASSSSGTSPTEQFF.

The chain has TRBV28 and TRBJ2-7; unclear D gene. This CDR3 region has 11 residues. V lost 1 base and J 6 bases, leaving 4 bases between the germline ends. Germline V gives CDR1 MDHEN, CDR2 SYDVKM. In DNA, the CDR3 is TGTGCCAGCAGTTTATTTTCCGAGCAGTACTTC. It specifies CASSLFSEQYF.

The chain joins TRBV20-1 to TRBJ2-3; D is unclear. Germline loops: CDR1 DFQATT, CDR2 SNEGSKA (reference sequence). The CDR3 has 12 amino acids. V gave up 3 bases and J gave up 4 bases, with 8 bases separating them. CDR3 protein: CSASLGADTQYF. Written as DNA, the CDR3 is TGCAGTGCTAGCTTGGGTGCAGATACGCAGTATTTT.

The rearrangement uses TRBV30 and TRBJ2-1, with 9 bases lining up with TRBD2. Germline V gene data show CDR1 as GTSNPN and CDR2 as SVGIG (reference sequence). V trimming: 2 bases; J trimming: 9 bases; junction bases outside the gene matches: 11. The CDR3 totals 15 residues. The CDR3 DNA reads TGTGCCTGGAGTCCCCTCGCGGGAGGGACCAGTGAGCAGTTCTTC. Translating gives CAWSPLAGGTSEQFF.

J is TRBJ1-3 and V is TRBV7-9; no clear D gene. V shed 5 bases and J shed 9 bases, with 14 bases lying between them. CDR1 and CDR2 (germline): SEHNR, FQNEAQ (reference sequence). CDR3 length equals 13 residues. CDR3 bases: TGTGCCAGCAGCGACCTGGTTAGGTTCACCATATATTTT. This encodes CASSDLVRFTIYF.

This clonotype was recorded once. The chain joins TRBV20-1 to TRBJ2-1; 15 positions match TRBD2. The trim removed 1 base at V and 10 bases at J, leaving 5 bases unmatched. Germline CDR1 and CDR2: DFQATT and SNEGSKA (reference sequence). CDR3 length equals 15 residues. The CDR3 DNA reads TGCAGTGCTAGAGGGACTAGCGGGAGGGGCTCGGAGCAGTTCTTC. Encoded protein: CSARGTSGRGSEQFF.